This T cell receptor (beta chain) was recovered during a study of shared clonotypes between healthy human individuals. Some clones are missing from TCRdb's copy, which holds only in-frame ones; the method was immunoSEQ multiplex PCR. The table shows roughly 850,000 clones, with 90% to 97% occurring only once. Naive CD8 cells, CD45RO-negative and positively selected for CCR7, excluded terminally differentiated effector memory CD45RA+ cells. Study-wide findings and caveats: Naive subsets usually exceeded memory subsets in estimated richness. A few donors held 4.5% to 5% of naive CD4 clonotypes in common. Non-shared clonotypes had lower generation probabilities than those shared by all four donors.

V lost 4 bases and J 5 bases, leaving 9 bases between the germline ends. The CDR3 extends over 12 amino acids. Germline V gives CDR1 SGHNT, CDR2 YYREEE (reference sequence). On this clone: Antigen: not known.

The specimen was naive CD8+ T cells sorted from blood. This chain connects TRBV5-4 to TRBJ2-5; unclear D gene. The TCR sequence derives from a man younger than 40 in good health. CDR3 loop: CASSNPGETQYF. The DNA of the CDR3 is TGTGCCAGCAGCAACCCCGGGGAGACCCAGTACTTC.